This T cell receptor (beta chain) was observed in a study of cytomegalovirus exposure and HLA in healthy donors. Findings of the study overall: The authors reported that TCR beta sequences could predict HLA-A and HLA-B alleles. These predictions were accurate for most subjects in the first cohort. Three CMV-associated chains proved CMV antigen-specific in vitro.

For this clone: No antigen is known for it.

Primers included in the PCR were 60 Vbeta and 13 Jbeta primers. The repertoire was sequenced with immunoSEQ multiplex PCR; TCRdb's copy has only in-frame clones and lacks some. The repertoire holds around 150,000 clones, with roughly 83% as singletons. Trimming removed 4 bases from V and 7 bases from J, with 18 bases in between. The CDR3 runs to 14 residues. Germline loops: CDR1 SGHNT, CDR2 YYREEE (reference sequence). The receptor's source is a woman aged 18-29 years in good health and CMV-seronegative. The rearrangement links TRBV5-4 to TRBJ2-7, with D maybe TRBD2 (6 bases). Specimen: PBMCs. This chain's CDR3 is CASSGGEPTWEQYF. CDR3 nucleotide sequence: TGTGCCAGCAGCGGCGGGGAACCTACGTGGGAGCAGTACTTC. Based on the CDR3 plus reference TRBV5-4 and TRBJ2-7, the full variable domain is ETGVTQSPTHLIKTRGQQVTLRCSSQSGHNTVSWYQQALGQGPQFIFQYYREEENGRGNFPPRFSGLQFPNYSSELNVNALELDDSALYLCASSGGEPTWEQYFGPGTRLTVT.